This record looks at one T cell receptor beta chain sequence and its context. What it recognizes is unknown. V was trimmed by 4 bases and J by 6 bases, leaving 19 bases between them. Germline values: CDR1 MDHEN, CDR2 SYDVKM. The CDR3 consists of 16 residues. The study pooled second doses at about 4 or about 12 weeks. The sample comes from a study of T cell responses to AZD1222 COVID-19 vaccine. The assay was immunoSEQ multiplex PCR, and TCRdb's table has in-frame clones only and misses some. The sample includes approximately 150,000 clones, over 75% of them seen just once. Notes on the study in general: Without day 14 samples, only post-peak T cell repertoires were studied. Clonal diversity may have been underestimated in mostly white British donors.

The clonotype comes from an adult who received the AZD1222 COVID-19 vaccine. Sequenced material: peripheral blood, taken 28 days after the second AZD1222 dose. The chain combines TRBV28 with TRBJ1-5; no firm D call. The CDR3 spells CASSSPVAVSIQPQHF. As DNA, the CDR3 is TGTGCCAGCAGTTCCCCAGTGGCCGTATCCATTCAGCCCCAGCATTTT.